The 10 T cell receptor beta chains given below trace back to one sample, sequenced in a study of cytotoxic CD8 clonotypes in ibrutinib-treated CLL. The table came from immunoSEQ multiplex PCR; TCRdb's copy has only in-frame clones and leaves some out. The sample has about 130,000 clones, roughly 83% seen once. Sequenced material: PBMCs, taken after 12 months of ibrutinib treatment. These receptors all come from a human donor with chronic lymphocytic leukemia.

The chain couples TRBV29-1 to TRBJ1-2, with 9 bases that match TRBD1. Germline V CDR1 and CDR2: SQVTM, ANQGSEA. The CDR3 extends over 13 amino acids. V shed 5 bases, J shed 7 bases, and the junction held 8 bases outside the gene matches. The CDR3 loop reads CSVSTGTGSGYTF. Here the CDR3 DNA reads TGCAGCGTTTCAACCGGGACAGGGTCTGGCTACACCTTC.

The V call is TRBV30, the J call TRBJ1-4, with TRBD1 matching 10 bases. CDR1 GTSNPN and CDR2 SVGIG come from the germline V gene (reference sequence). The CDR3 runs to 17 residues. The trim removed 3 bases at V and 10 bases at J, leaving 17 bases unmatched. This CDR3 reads CAWSHGQGELIFGKLFF. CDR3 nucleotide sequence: TGTGCCTGGAGCCACGGACAGGGGGAACTGATTTTCGGAAAACTGTTTTTT.

CDR3 coding DNA: TGTGCCAGCGAGGGACAAAGGAACACTGAAGCTTTCTTT. The encoded protein is CASEGQRNTEAFF. V and J are TRBV2 and TRBJ1-1, with D possibly being TRBD1 (6 bases). From germline, CDR1 is SNHLY and CDR2 FYNNEI. The CDR3 contains 13 residues. V lost 8 bases, J lost 1 base, and 11 bases lay in between.

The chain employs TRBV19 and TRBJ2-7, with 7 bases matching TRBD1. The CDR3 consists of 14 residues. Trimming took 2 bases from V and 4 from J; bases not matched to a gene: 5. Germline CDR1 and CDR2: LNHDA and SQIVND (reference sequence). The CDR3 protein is CASSIRDRSYEQYF. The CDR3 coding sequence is TGTGCCAGTAGTATACGGGACAGATCATACGAGCAGTACTTC.

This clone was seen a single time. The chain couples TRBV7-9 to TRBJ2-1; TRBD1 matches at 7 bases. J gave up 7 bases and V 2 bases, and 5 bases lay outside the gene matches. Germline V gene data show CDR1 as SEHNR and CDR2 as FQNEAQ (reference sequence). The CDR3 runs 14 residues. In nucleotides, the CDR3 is TGTGCCAGCAGCTTAACCAGGGGGTGGAATGAGCAGTTCTTC. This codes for CASSLTRGWNEQFF.

CDR3 in amino acids: CASSLGLAVLYEQFF. The CDR3 bases are TGTGCCAGCAGCTTAGGACTAGCGGTGCTCTATGAGCAGTTCTTC. V usage is TRBV7-9 and J usage is TRBJ2-1; 9 bases agree with TRBD2. V was pared by 1 base and J by 8 bases, with 6 bases of the junction left unmatched. The CDR3 is 15 amino acids. Germline loops: CDR1 SEHNR, CDR2 FQNEAQ (reference sequence).

CDR3 loop: CASSTGLVEGTGELFF. In nucleotides, the CDR3 is TGCGCCAGCAGCACGGGACTAGTGGAGGGGACCGGGGAGCTGTTTTTT. The J gene is TRBJ2-2, the V gene TRBV5-1, with 8 nucleotides matching TRBD2. Per germline, CDR1 SGHRS and CDR2 YFSETQ. The V gene end was trimmed by 4 bases and the J gene end by 5 bases; junction bases not matched to a gene: 10. The CDR3 loop spans 16 amino acids.

The CDR3 loop reads CASSLVGGGPGILTEAFF. As DNA, the CDR3 is TGTGCCAGCAGCTTAGTAGGGGGCGGTCCGGGGATCCTAACTGAAGCTTTCTTT. The rearrangement uses TRBV7-8 and TRBJ1-1, with 7 bases lining up with TRBD1. Trimming removed 1 base from V and 5 bases from J; junction bases left unmatched: 16. Germline loops: CDR1 SGHVS, CDR2 FQNEAQ. CDR3 length: 18 residues. The variable domain in full, with the rest retrieved from reference TRBV7-8 and TRBJ1-1, is GAGVSQSPRYKVAKRGQDVALRCDPISGHVSLFWYQQALGQGPEFLTYFQNEAQLDKSGLPSDRFFAERPEGSVSTLKIQRTQQEDSAVYLCASSLVGGGPGILTEAFFGQGTRLTVV.

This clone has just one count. The CDR3 sequence: CASTNRVGETQYF. Here the CDR3 DNA reads TGTGCCAGCACCAACCGGGTGGGTGAGACCCAGTACTTC. The rearrangement links TRBV5-4 to TRBJ2-5; D gene ambiguous. Germline loops: CDR1 SGHNT, CDR2 YYREEE (reference sequence). The V end was cut by 6 bases, the J end by 5 bases, with 14 bases between. The CDR3 is 13 amino acids.

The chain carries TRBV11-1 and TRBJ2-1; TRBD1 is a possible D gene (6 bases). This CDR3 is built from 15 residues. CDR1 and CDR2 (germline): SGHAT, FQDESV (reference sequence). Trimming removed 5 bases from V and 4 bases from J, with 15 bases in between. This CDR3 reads CASSPPLGAYNEQFF. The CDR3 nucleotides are TGTGCCAGCAGCCCACCCCTGGGGGCATACAATGAGCAGTTCTTC. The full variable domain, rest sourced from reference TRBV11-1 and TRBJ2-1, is EAEVAQSPRYKITEKSQAVAFWCDPISGHATLYWYRQILGQGPELLVQFQDESVVDDSQLPKDRFSAERLKGVDSTLKIQPAELGDSAMYLCASSPPLGAYNEQFFGPGTRLTVL.